The rows below give T cell receptor beta chains drawn from one sample of a study of early T cells in non-severe SARS-CoV-2 infection. TCRdb redid the calling of the 5' RACE reads with MiXCR, one entry per CDR3 protein. The data contain about 80,000 distinct CDR3 sequences, roughly 13% of them singletons. The sequenced material came from whole blood. These TCRs come from an adult who was a healthcare worker with PCR-confirmed SARS-CoV-2 infection or an uninfected control (not recorded which). Both conserved end residues are part of each CDR3. Each record gives: V gene, D gene, clone size, J gene, CDR3 DNA, CDR3 protein. A D gene is named only where the DNA matches it firmly. Only part of the rows carry a size: once, few, many, or a class if the clone is expanded.

V gene: TRBV4-3; D gene: -; clone size: many; J gene: TRBJ2-3; CDR3 DNA: TGCGCCAGCAGCCAAGAATTTTTCAGCACAGATACGCAGTATTTT; CDR3 protein: CASSQEFFSTDTQYF
V gene: TRBV7-9; D gene: TRBD2; clone size: many; J gene: TRBJ2-4; CDR3 DNA: TGTGCCAGCAGTCCCATGACTAGCGGGGATATCGACATTCAGTACTTC; CDR3 protein: CASSPMTSGDIDIQYF
V gene: TRBV28; D gene: TRBD1; clone size: -; J gene: TRBJ2-3; CDR3 DNA: TGTGCCAGCAGCCAGCTCTGGACAGGGGATACGCAGTATTTT; CDR3 protein: CASSQLWTGDTQYF
V gene: TRBV20-1; D gene: TRBD2; clone size: many; J gene: TRBJ2-1; CDR3 DNA: TGCAGTGTTTCGACTAGCGGGGGGCTAAGTGAGCAGTTCTTC; CDR3 protein: CSVSTSGGLSEQFF
V gene: TRBV5-8; D gene: -; clone size: -; J gene: TRBJ2-4; CDR3 DNA: TGTGCCAGCAGCCTTTCTGGCTGGTTGGGAAACATTCAGTACTTC; CDR3 protein: CASSLSGWLGNIQYF
V gene: TRBV12-3/TRBV12-4; D gene: -; clone size: few; J gene: TRBJ1-2; CDR3 DNA: TGTGCCAGCAGTTTTAACAGGGCCCTCAACTATGGCTACACCTTC; CDR3 protein: CASSFNRALNYGYTF
V gene: TRBV27; D gene: -; clone size: few; J gene: TRBJ2-2; CDR3 DNA: TGTGCCAGCAGTTTAGTAGGACCCGGGGAGCTGTTTTTT; CDR3 protein: CASSLVGPGELFF
V gene: TRBV27; D gene: TRBD1; clone size: few; J gene: TRBJ1-4; CDR3 DNA: TGTGCCAGCAGCGGAGCCAGGGGGAGAAACGAAAAACTGTTTTTT; CDR3 protein: CASSGARGRNEKLFF
V gene: TRBV6-1; D gene: -; clone size: few; J gene: TRBJ1-5; CDR3 DNA: TGTGCCAGCACTGAAAGGGAAGGCAATCAGCCCCAGCATTTT; CDR3 protein: CASTEREGNQPQHF
V gene: TRBV12-5; D gene: -; clone size: many; J gene: TRBJ2-5; CDR3 DNA: TGTGCTAGTGGTTTCCCGATGGCGGGGACAGAAGAGACCCAGTACTTC; CDR3 protein: CASGFPMAGTEETQYF
V gene: TRBV20-1; D gene: -; clone size: -; J gene: TRBJ1-5; CDR3 DNA: TGCAGTGCTAGAGTGGCGGTCAATCAGCCCCAGCATTTT; CDR3 protein: CSARVAVNQPQHF
V gene: TRBV14; D gene: -; clone size: -; J gene: TRBJ1-6; CDR3 DNA: TGTGCCAGCAGCCAGGGCCAACCGTTATTCAATTCACCCCTCCACTTT; CDR3 protein: CASSQGQPLFNSPLHF
V gene: TRBV13; D gene: TRBD1; clone size: -; J gene: TRBJ1-2; CDR3 DNA: TGTGCCAGCAGCTCGCGGTGGGGACAGGTCAACTATGGCTACACCTTC; CDR3 protein: CASSSRWGQVNYGYTF
V gene: TRBV4-3; D gene: TRBD2; clone size: many; J gene: TRBJ2-2; CDR3 DNA: TGCGCCAGCAGCCAACTGGGACTAGCGGGAGACACCGGGGAGCTGTTTTTT; CDR3 protein: CASSQLGLAGDTGELFF
V gene: TRBV9; D gene: -; clone size: few; J gene: TRBJ2-1; CDR3 DNA: TGTGCCAGCAGCGTAGGGAGAGAGTACAATGAGCAGTTCTTC; CDR3 protein: CASSVGREYNEQFF
V gene: TRBV7-2; D gene: -; clone size: many; J gene: TRBJ2-3; CDR3 DNA: TGTGCCAGCAGCATCTGGACCCTCGAAGGTACAGATACGCAGTATTTT; CDR3 protein: CASSIWTLEGTDTQYF